This T cell receptor beta chain originates from a study of cytotoxic CD8 clonotypes in ibrutinib-treated CLL. Study as a whole: On average, about 97,000 productive rearrangements and a few hundred thousand productive templates per sample.

The V gene's germline CDR1 is MNHNS and CDR2 SASEGT. The CDR3 sequence is 16 residues long. Trimming left V 4 bases short and J 7 bases short, with 19 bases between. Study-wide points: Sampling times, which were not matched between the groups, differed between sustained-remission patients and progressing patients. Contraction or stability on treatment characterized the public clonotypes, which were uncommon.

Turning to this clone: Its cognate antigen is unknown.

The method was immunoSEQ multiplex PCR; TCRdb's version includes in-frame clones alone and lacks a portion of them. The data show roughly 160,000 clones, with approximately 80% seen just once and 3.5% to 5.5% held by the top ten. The TCR sequence derives from a human donor with chronic lymphocytic leukemia. The sample consisted of PBMCs, taken after 24 months of ibrutinib treatment. The rearrangement links TRBV6-1 to TRBJ1-4; unclear D gene. CDR3 amino acids: CASSAPGHQLGEKLFF. The CDR3 DNA reads as TGTGCCAGCAGTGCACCGGGTCATCAGTTGGGTGAAAAACTGTTTTTT.